The rows below give T cell receptor beta chains drawn from one sample of a study of PD-1 blockade in classical Hodgkin lymphoma. Produced via immunoSEQ multiplex PCR; TCRdb's table is partial and in-frame only. The sample carries tens of thousands of clones, about 73% recorded once. The sequencing used peripheral blood mononuclear cells (PBMCs), collected before the fourth cycle of nivolumab. Source of these receptors: a human donor with classical Hodgkin lymphoma. Both conserved end residues are part of each CDR3. Each record gives: J gene, V gene, clone size, D gene, CDR3 protein, CDR3 DNA. A D gene is named only where the DNA matches it firmly. Clone size is shown for a subset of rows, as once, few, many or a class of expanded clone.

TRBJ1-2 TRBV19 . . CASHPGAALLGYTF TGTGCCAGCCACCCCGGAGCAGCTCTCTTGGGCTACACCTTC
TRBJ1-2 TRBV7-8 . . CASSLVKGSNYGYTF TGTGCCAGCAGCTTAGTTAAGGGAAGTAACTATGGCTACACCTTC
TRBJ2-7 TRBV28 . . CASSGVKFEQYF TGTGCCAGCAGCGGGGTGAAGTTCGAGCAGTACTTC
TRBJ2-3 TRBV28 . . CASRGQRASTDTQYF TGTGCCAGCAGGGGCCAGCGGGCGAGCACAGATACGCAGTATTTT
TRBJ2-3 TRBV6-5 . TRBD1 CASSSGQGSQYF TGTGCCAGCAGTTCGGGACAGGGATCGCAGTATTTT
TRBJ1-2 TRBV11-3 . TRBD1 CASSHGQGVDGYTF TGTGCCAGCAGTCATGGACAGGGGGTAGATGGCTACACCTTC
TRBJ2-2 TRBV28 few TRBD2 CASSLPQQSTSGSVYTGELFF TGTGCCAGCAGTTTACCCCAGCAATCTACTAGCGGGAGTGTGTACACCGGGGAGCTGTTTTTT
TRBJ1-2 TRBV5-1 . . CASSAGRKGGYTF TGCGCCAGCAGCGCGGGGAGAAAAGGTGGCTACACCTTC
TRBJ2-2 TRBV27 few TRBD2 CASSSGLAGVLGGELFF TGTGCCAGCAGTTCGGGACTAGCGGGAGTTCTTGGCGGGGAGCTGTTTTTT
TRBJ2-7 TRBV5-1 . TRBD2 CASSLWTSVFYEQYF TGCGCCAGCAGCTTGTGGACTAGCGTTTTTTACGAGCAGTACTTC
TRBJ2-7 TRBV15 . TRBD1 CATRGSGTGKTYEQYF TGTGCCACCAGAGGGTCCGGGACAGGAAAAACCTACGAGCAGTACTTC
TRBJ1-3 TRBV28 . TRBD1 CASTTGGLRGLGNTIYF TGTGCCAGCACCACCGGGGGGCTCAGGGGGCTTGGAAACACCATATATTTT
TRBJ2-1 TRBV27 few . CASSSLLSYNEQFF TGTGCCAGCAGTTCTTTGCTCTCCTACAATGAGCAGTTCTTC
TRBJ2-6 TRBV19 . TRBD1 CASRHGQGNSGANVLTF TGTGCCAGTCGCCACGGACAGGGAAACTCTGGGGCCAACGTCCTGACTTTC
TRBJ2-7 TRBV28 . . CASSLGVLDSYEQYF TGTGCCAGCAGCCTGGGGGTTCTGGACTCCTACGAGCAGTACTTC
TRBJ1-2 TRBV18 . TRBD1 CASSLYLTGGTSYGYTF TGTGCCAGCTCACTATACTTGACAGGGGGCACGAGCTATGGCTACACCTTC
TRBJ1-2 TRBV21-1 . . CASRGGGDGYTF TGTGCCAGCAGAGGGGGCGGAGATGGCTACACCTTC
TRBJ2-5 TRBV5-1 . . CASRESWGTKETQYF TGCGCCAGCAGGGAATCTTGGGGCACTAAAGAGACCCAGTACTTC
TRBJ2-1 TRBV2 . . CASSRGGNGEQFF TGTGCCAGCAGCAGGGGGGGGAACGGTGAGCAGTTCTTC
TRBJ1-1 TRBV10-3 . . CAGRDSSTEAFF TGTGCCGGCCGGGACTCCAGCACTGAAGCTTTCTTT
TRBJ2-3 TRBV6-4 once . CASSDSPVDTQYF TGTGCCAGCAGTGACTCGCCAGTGGATACGCAGTATTTT
TRBJ2-6 TRBV2 . . CASSERGSGANVLTF TGTGCCAGCAGTGAGAGAGGATCTGGGGCCAACGTCCTGACTTTC
TRBJ1-3 TRBV5-5 once . CASSLTDSGNTIYF TGTGCCAGCAGCCTGACAGACTCTGGAAACACCATATATTTT
TRBJ2-2 TRBV2 . . CASRGHLENTGELFF TGTGCCAGCAGAGGGCACCTAGAGAACACCGGGGAGCTGTTTTTT
TRBJ1-4 TRBV5-6 . . CASSLRGNARGSGKLFF TGTGCCAGCAGCTTGAGAGGTAACGCGCGTGGGTCGGGAAAACTGTTTTTT
TRBJ1-4 TRBV7-9 . . CASSPHRQLFF TGTGCCAGCAGCCCCCACCGCCAACTGTTTTTT
TRBJ2-2 TRBV5-4 . TRBD1 CASSGFQGESGELFF TGTGCCAGCAGCGGATTCCAGGGGGAGTCCGGGGAGCTGTTTTTT
TRBJ2-4 TRBV6-4 . TRBD2 CASSEGTYAGDIQYF TGTGCCAGCAGTGAAGGGACGTATGCGGGGGACATTCAGTACTTC
TRBJ1-2 TRBV27 . . CASSLSAAANYGYTF TGTGCCAGCAGTTTATCCGCAGCAGCTAACTATGGCTACACCTTC
TRBJ1-4 TRBV18 few TRBD1 CASSPRGQGTEKLFF TGTGCCAGCTCACCCCGAGGACAGGGGACGGAAAAACTGTTTTTT
TRBJ1-2 TRBV5-6 . TRBD1 CASSLKDIRGAYGYTF TGTGCCAGCAGCCTAAAGGACATCAGGGGGGCCTATGGCTACACCTTC
TRBJ1-1 TRBV14 few . CASSQSSKAFF TGTGCCAGCAGCCAATCGTCGAAGGCTTTCTTT
TRBJ1-2 TRBV9 . TRBD1 CASSARDRGQLNYGYTF TGTGCCAGCAGCGCCCGGGACAGGGGGCAACTTAACTATGGCTACACCTTC
TRBJ2-3 TRBV30 . . CAWSEKNLPGQDTDTQYF TGTGCCTGGAGTGAGAAAAATTTACCGGGACAAGACACAGATACGCAGTATTTT
TRBJ1-1 TRBV9 . . CASSVGHYLGRNTEAFF TGTGCCAGCAGCGTAGGGCACTATCTTGGCAGGAACACTGAAGCTTTCTTT
TRBJ1-5 TRBV6-1 few . CASGISNQPQHF TGTGCCAGCGGTATAAGCAATCAGCCCCAGCATTTT
TRBJ2-3 TRBV11-2 . TRBD2 CASSSRLAGNTQYF TGTGCCAGCAGCTCCAGACTAGCGGGGAATACGCAGTATTTT
TRBJ2-7 TRBV10-3 . TRBD2 CAISGGLDDSYEQYF TGTGCCATCAGTGGGGGACTAGACGACTCCTACGAGCAGTACTTC
TRBJ2-5 TRBV7-8 . . CASSLVRVARRETQYF TGTGCCAGCAGCTTAGTTAGGGTCGCGCGGAGGGAGACCCAGTACTTC
TRBJ2-5 TRBV6-6 . TRBD1 CASSPGQGLGTQYF TGTGCCAGCAGCCCAGGACAGGGGCTTGGGACCCAGTACTTC
TRBJ2-2 TRBV19 medium-sized TRBD1 CASSPGQGATGELFF TGTGCCAGTAGTCCGGGACAGGGGGCCACCGGGGAGCTGTTTTTT
TRBJ2-2 TRBV27 medium-sized . CASSRTANTGELFF TGTGCCAGCTCTCGGACTGCGAACACCGGGGAGCTGTTTTTT
TRBJ2-7 TRBV2 . . CASSEKQGGTYEQYF TGTGCCAGCAGTGAAAAGCAGGGGGGTACCTACGAGCAGTACTTC
TRBJ1-5 TRBV11-2 few . CASSFGGAGQPQHF TGTGCCAGCAGCTTCGGCGGTGCAGGGCAGCCCCAGCATTTT
TRBJ2-2 TRBV5-1 . . CASSLGQGETGELFF TGCGCCAGCAGCTTGGGCCAGGGCGAAACCGGGGAGCTGTTTTTT
TRBJ1-1 TRBV11-1 . . CASSSGRNTEAFF TGTGCCAGCAGCTCTGGACGGAACACTGAAGCTTTCTTT
TRBJ2-5 TRBV25-1 . TRBD1 CASGPGQVVQETQYF TGTGCCAGCGGTCCGGGACAGGTAGTACAAGAGACCCAGTACTTC
TRBJ1-6 TRBV28 . . CASSDLGNRITLHF TGTGCCAGCAGTGATCTGGGAAATCGAATAACCCTCCACTTT
TRBJ2-2 TRBV6-6 . TRBD1 CASSPGTGVSTGELFF TGTGCCAGCAGTCCCGGGACAGGAGTGAGCACCGGGGAGCTGTTTTTT
TRBJ1-2 TRBV5-5 . . CASSADSYGYTF TGTGCCAGCAGTGCGGACAGCTATGGCTACACCTTC
TRBJ1-3 TRBV29-1 . . CSAVTTGSGNTIYF TGCAGCGCCGTCACCACAGGCTCTGGAAACACCATATATTTT
TRBJ2-2 TRBV10-3 . . CAISDSGFATGELFF TGTGCCATCAGTGATTCTGGATTTGCCACCGGGGAGCTGTTTTTT
TRBJ2-7 TRBV4-2 . . CASSQGLAGFNEQYF TGTGCCAGCAGCCAAGGGTTGGCAGGGTTTAACGAGCAGTACTTC
TRBJ2-7 TRBV5-4 . . CASSLLGVRSYEQYF TGTGCCAGCAGCTTGTTGGGGGTCCGGTCCTACGAGCAGTACTTC
TRBJ2-1 TRBV18 . TRBD2 CASSPPGTPGLAFGDEQFF TGTGCCAGCTCACCCCCCGGGACTCCGGGACTAGCGTTTGGCGATGAGCAGTTCTTC
TRBJ1-3 TRBV15 . . CATTPGLSSGNTIYF TGTGCCACCACCCCGGGACTGAGCTCTGGAAACACCATATATTTT
TRBJ2-7 TRBV27 . TRBD2 CASSNSGDYEQYF TGTGCCAGCAGTAATAGCGGGGACTACGAGCAGTACTTC
TRBJ2-1 TRBV6-6 few . CASSVLPGAEQFF TGTGCCAGCAGTGTCCTTCCGGGGGCTGAGCAGTTCTTC
TRBJ2-1 TRBV7-9 . . CASSLSGAGVYNEQFF TGTGCCAGCAGCCTCTCAGGGGCTGGCGTTTACAATGAGCAGTTCTTC
TRBJ2-7 TRBV7-6 . TRBD1 CASSPETGVVYEQYF TGTGCCAGCAGCCCAGAGACAGGGGTTGTCTACGAGCAGTACTTC